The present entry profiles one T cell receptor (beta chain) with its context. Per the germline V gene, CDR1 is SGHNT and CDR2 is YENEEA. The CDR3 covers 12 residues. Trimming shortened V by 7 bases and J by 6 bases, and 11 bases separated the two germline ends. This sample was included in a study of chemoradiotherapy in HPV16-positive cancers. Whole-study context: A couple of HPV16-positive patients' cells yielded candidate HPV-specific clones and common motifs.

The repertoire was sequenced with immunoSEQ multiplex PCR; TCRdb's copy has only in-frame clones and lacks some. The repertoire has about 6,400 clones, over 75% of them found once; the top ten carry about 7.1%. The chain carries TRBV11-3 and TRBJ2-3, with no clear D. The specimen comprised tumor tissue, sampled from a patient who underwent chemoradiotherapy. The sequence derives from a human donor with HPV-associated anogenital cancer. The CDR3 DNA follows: TGTGCCAGCAACCATTGGGGTGATACGCAGTATTTT. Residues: CASNHWGDTQYF.